The source of this T cell receptor (beta chain) is a study of shared clonotypes between healthy human individuals. The study drew its donors from healthy HIV-negative adults without recent acute infections or vaccinations. The study separated CD4+ cells into CD45RA+ naive and CD45RA-negative memory subsets. A single count supports this clone. The antigen is not known. Germline V gives CDR1 SGHTA, CDR2 FQGNSA. The CDR3 extends over 15 amino acids. V was pared by 3 bases and J by 6 bases, with 10 bases of the junction left unmatched. Generated by immunoSEQ multiplex PCR, the TCRdb table keeps only in-frame clones and is missing some. The sample lists about 2,500,000 clones; more than 90% were seen once. Overall study findings and caveats: Between a handful of donors, naive CD4 clonotypes were shared at a level of about 5.3%.

This sequence originates from a man aged 18 to 29 in good health. The sequencing sample was made of naive CD4+ T cells sorted from blood. Subset here: CD45RA+ positively selected. The V and J genes are TRBV7-2 and TRBJ2-7, with 8 bases that match TRBD1. The CDR3 reads CASSFSAGGLGEQYF. The CDR3 DNA sequence: TGTGCCAGCAGCTTTAGTGCAGGGGGCCTTGGCGAGCAGTACTTC.